The 26 T cell receptor beta chains below come from one sample, sequenced in a study of blood T cell repertoires in COVID-19. Method: immunoSEQ multiplex PCR; TCRdb's copy keeps in-frame clones and lacks some. The top ten hold about 1.7% of the sample, which has around 400,000 clones, roughly nine tenths seen once. Sequencing was done on a sample of PBMCs or T cells enriched from blood (not recorded which). These TCRs come from a woman aged 30 to 39 who had recovered from COVID-19.

The rearrangement joins TRBV20-1 to TRBJ2-5; possibly TRBD2 for D (6 bases). The V gene lost 6 bases and the J gene lost 3 bases, with 8 bases spanning the gap. Germline-derived CDR1 and CDR2 are DFQATT and SNEGSKA (reference sequence). CDR3 length equals 11 residues. The CDR3, as DNA: TGCAGTGCGGGCGGGAAAGAGACCCAGTACTTC. This gives the protein CSAGGKETQYF.

The chain combines TRBV6-5 with TRBJ2-1, with D perhaps matching TRBD1 (5 bases). The CDR3 totals 10 residues. Germline loops: CDR1 MNHEY, CDR2 SVGAGI. V lost 8 bases and J lost 9, with 8 bases in between. Written as DNA, the CDR3 is TGTGCCAGCGGACATTTTGAGCAGTTCTTC. Its protein is CASGHFEQFF.

The chain carries TRBV29-1 and TRBJ2-1; 11 bases agree with TRBD2. CDR1 is SQVTM and CDR2 is ANQGSEA in the germline V gene. The ends lost 5 bases at V and 1 base at J; junction bases unmatched: 13. The CDR3 consists of 18 residues. The CDR3 sequence: CSVLPKTSGSSSYNEQFF. In nucleotides, the CDR3 is TGCAGCGTTTTACCAAAAACTAGCGGGAGTTCGTCCTACAATGAGCAGTTCTTC.

The chain has TRBV2 and TRBJ2-7; TRBD2 is a possible D gene (6 bases). Germline CDR1 SNHLY, CDR2 FYNNEI. The CDR3 length is 15 residues. Trimming took 1 base from V and 0 from J, leaving 10 bases between them. The CDR3 DNA reads TGTGCCAGCAGTGAAGGCGGACTAAGCTCCTACGAGCAGTACTTC. Encoded protein: CASSEGGLSSYEQYF.

The V call is TRBV7-3, the J call TRBJ2-7; D is possibly TRBD1 (6 bases). CDR1 SGHTA and CDR2 FQGTGA come from the germline V gene. The CDR3 has 15 residues. V lost 2 bases and J 2 bases, leaving 13 bases between the germline ends. The CDR3 region is CASSLGQTGTYEQYF. CDR3 DNA sequence: TGTGCCAGCAGCTTAGGGCAAACAGGGACCTACGAGCAGTACTTC.

The chain carries TRBV7-2 and TRBJ2-5; 10 bases are shared with TRBD2. V dropped 4 bases and J dropped 5; count of bases not matched to a gene: 10. This CDR3 has 16 residues. The germline gives CDR1 SGHTA, CDR2 FQGNSA. The DNA for the CDR3 is TGTGCCAGCAGCTCCGCCCCTAGCGGGGGTGTCGAGACCCAGTACTTC. Protein sequence: CASSSAPSGGVETQYF.

The chain employs TRBV14 and TRBJ2-3; D gene uncertain. V shed 1 base and J shed 2 bases, with 13 bases lying between them. CDR3 size: 16 residues. Per germline, CDR1 SGHDN and CDR2 FVKESK. CDR3 DNA sequence: TGTGCCAGCAGCCAAGGGCGCAGGTTGAACACAGATACGCAGTATTTT. Translating gives CASSQGRRLNTDTQYF.

CDR3 sequence (DNA): TGTGCCTACCGGGACGGGGGTGAAAAACTGTTTTTT. It encodes CAYRDGGEKLFF. V and J are TRBV6-5 and TRBJ1-4; D may be TRBD1 (5 bases). In germline, CDR1 is MNHEY, CDR2 SVGAGI. V lost 11 bases and J 7 bases, leaving 14 bases between the germline ends. This CDR3 is built from 12 residues.

DNA for the CDR3: TGTGCCACCAGTGATCCGACCGGGACTAGCGGTAACTACAATGAGCAGTTCTTC. Translating gives CATSDPTGTSGNYNEQFF. This chain joins TRBV24-1 and TRBJ2-1, with 11 nucleotides matching TRBD2. After removal of 3 bases from V and 3 bases from J, the junction contained 9 bases not matched to a gene. Germline V lookup: CDR1 KGHDR, CDR2 SFDVKD. The CDR3 totals 18 residues.

The chain couples TRBV7-2 to TRBJ1-5; 7 nucleotides match TRBD1. From germline, CDR1 is SGHTA and CDR2 FQGNSA. The V and J ends lost 4 bases and 6 bases, in that order; junction bases with no gene match: 9. This CDR3 region has 15 residues. The CDR3 reads CASSSDRSGSQPQHF. CDR3 in DNA: TGTGCCAGCAGCTCGGACAGGTCAGGGAGTCAGCCCCAGCATTTT.

The chain employs TRBV29-1 and TRBJ2-7; 10 bases agree with TRBD2. The V gene's germline CDR1 is SQVTM and CDR2 ANQGSEA. The CDR3 has 13 residues. After removal of 4 bases from V and 3 bases from J, the junction contained 3 bases not matched to a gene. The chain's CDR3 is CSVASSGSYEQYF. CDR3 nucleotides: TGCAGCGTTGCCTCTAGCGGGAGCTACGAGCAGTACTTC.

This chain links TRBV4-3 with TRBJ2-3; a weak D match, TRBD2 (6 bases). V lost 0 bases, J lost 3 bases, and 13 bases lay in between. Looked up from germline, CDR1 is LGHNA and CDR2 is YSLEER. CDR3 length: 16 amino acids. In DNA, the CDR3 is TGCGCCAGCAGCCAAGAGGTGGCGGGGAAGACAGATACGCAGTATTTT. Its translation is CASSQEVAGKTDTQYF.

The rearrangement joins TRBV4-3 to TRBJ1-3, with 7 bases aligning to TRBD1. The CDR3 has 15 residues. The J segment lost 1 base and the V segment lost 1 base, leaving 1 base of the junction unmatched. Per the germline V gene, CDR1 is LGHNA and CDR2 is YSLEER. The CDR3 loop reads CASSQGTGSGNTIYF. CDR3 DNA sequence: TGCGCCAGCAGCCAAGGGACAGGATCTGGAAACACCATATATTTT.

This chain connects TRBV4-1 to TRBJ1-2; 10 positions agree with TRBD1. Germline assignment: CDR1 MGHRA and CDR2 YSYEKL. CDR3 length: 16 amino acids. V gave up 3 bases and J gave up 6 bases; unmatched junction bases: 10. The CDR3, as DNA: TGCGCCAGCAGCCACGAGAGGGACAGGGGAGAAAATGGCTACACCTTC. Its protein product is CASSHERDRGENGYTF.

This chain connects TRBV7-3 to TRBJ2-1, with D possibly matching TRBD1 (5 bases). Trimming pared 5 bases from V and 4 bases from J, leaving 15 bases between. The CDR3 covers 15 residues. Germline V gives CDR1 SGHTA, CDR2 FQGTGA. In nucleotides, the CDR3 is TGTGCCAGCAGCCTGGCGGCAGGGCAGTACAATGAGCAGTTCTTC. Encoded protein: CASSLAAGQYNEQFF.

The rearrangement uses TRBV12-5 and TRBJ2-5; 14 positions agree with TRBD2. This CDR3 has 17 amino acids. J gave up 4 bases and V 0 bases, and 4 bases lay outside the gene matches. Germline values: CDR1 LGHNT, CDR2 FRNRAP. The CDR3 loop reads CASGLVGLAGGGETQYF. CDR3 sequence (DNA): TGTGCTAGTGGTTTGGTAGGACTAGCGGGGGGTGGAGAGACCCAGTACTTC.

This clone was observed a few times. The chain couples TRBV6-5 to TRBJ1-6; TRBD1 agrees at 7 bases. The length of the CDR3 is 13 residues. V gave up 5 bases and J gave up 11 bases; unmatched junction bases: 6. The germline V gene has CDR1 MNHEY and CDR2 SVGAGI. The CDR3 DNA sequence: TGTGCCAGCAGTCACGAGGGGGCTGCACCCCTCCACTTT. It translates to CASSHEGAAPLHF.

The chain couples TRBV6-2 or TRBV6-3 to TRBJ1-1; D unresolved. The CDR3 is 12 amino acids. V was trimmed by 2 bases and J by 5 bases, leaving 6 bases between them. Germline V gene data show CDR1 as MNHEY and CDR2 as SVGEGT. For the CDR3, the DNA is TGTGCCAGCAGTTACGGAGGGACTGAAGCTTTCTTT. Amino acid sequence: CASSYGGTEAFF.

The gene calls are TRBV7-2 and TRBJ1-4, with 8 bases fitting TRBD1. Trimming removed 3 bases from V and 4 bases from J; junction bases left unmatched: 4. The CDR3 runs 15 residues. The germline gives CDR1 SGHTA, CDR2 FQGNSA. CDR3 DNA: TGTGCCAGCAGCTTCGGGACAGGCCTTAATGAAAAACTGTTTTTT. This codes for CASSFGTGLNEKLFF.

This chain joins TRBV11-1 and TRBJ2-2, with TRBD2 matching over 8 bases. Trimming removed 6 bases from V and 0 bases from J; junction bases left unmatched: 0. CDR3 length: 14 amino acids. Germline assignment: CDR1 SGHAT and CDR2 FQDESV (reference sequence). The CDR3 loop reads CASRTSANTGELFF. The CDR3 nucleotides are TGTGCCAGCAGGACTAGCGCGAACACCGGGGAGCTGTTTTTT.

This chain joins TRBV3-1 (or the pseudogene TRBV3-2) and TRBJ1-1; D unresolved. The V gene's germline CDR1 is LGHDT and CDR2 YNNKEL (reference sequence). This CDR3 region has 13 residues. The V and J ends lost 6 bases and 1 base respectively, with 9 bases between them. The CDR3 DNA is TGTGCCAGCAGGTGGGCAGGGAACACTGAAGCTTTCTTT. Its protein product is CASRWAGNTEAFF.

Only a few counts were recorded for this clone. The chain uses TRBV6-2 or TRBV6-3 and TRBJ1-5; 7 nucleotides align to TRBD1. Germline V gives CDR1 MNHEY, CDR2 SVGEGT. J was trimmed by 7 bases and V by 5 bases; bases with no gene match: 11. The CDR3 consists of 15 residues. CDR3 residues: CASSTDREGSQPQHF. CDR3 coding DNA: TGTGCCAGCAGTACAGACAGGGAAGGAAGCCAGCCCCAGCATTTT.

CDR3 in DNA: TGTGCCAGCAGCTTCGCGTTCCGATTGAACACTGAAGCTTTCTTT. The encoded protein is CASSFAFRLNTEAFF. The chain recombines TRBV7-8 with TRBJ1-1, with D hard to call. The CDR3 sequence is 15 residues long. Trimming left V 3 bases short and J 0 bases short, with 11 bases between. Germline assignment: CDR1 SGHVS and CDR2 FQNEAQ.

With respect to this clone: One junction end does not reproduce the germline sequence, and a read error may be involved. The chain recombines TRBV25-1 with TRBJ2-7; 8 bases are a match to TRBD1. The CDR3 extends over 11 amino acids. Germline CDR1 MGHDK, CDR2 SYGVNS. The CDR3 loop reads CASRARDRNHF. The CDR3, as DNA: TGTGCCAGCCGAGCACGGGACAGGAACCACTTC.

V is TRBV11-2 and J is TRBJ1-3; D perhaps matches TRBD1 (6 bases). The germline V and J ends were trimmed by 1 base and 3 bases, with 10 bases remaining between them. CDR1 and CDR2 from the germline V gene are SGHAT and FQNNGV. The CDR3 sequence is 15 residues long. The CDR3 is CASSLAGGHGNTIYF. CDR3 bases: TGTGCCAGCAGCTTAGCCGGGGGGCATGGAAACACCATATATTTT. Variable domain in full (rest from reference TRBV11-2 and TRBJ1-3): EAGVAQSPRYKIIEKRQSVAFWCNPISGHATLYWYQQILGQGPKLLIQFQNNGVVDDSQLPKDRFSAERLKGVDSTLKIQPAKLEDSAVYLCASSLAGGHGNTIYFGEGSWLTVV.

The V and J genes are TRBV6-4 and TRBJ2-1; D is ambiguous. Germline CDR1 and CDR2: MRHNA and SNTAGT. V was cut by 4 bases and J by 3 bases, with 7 bases left in between. The CDR3 contains 13 residues. CDR3 protein: CASSVYSYNEQFF. The CDR3 DNA reads as TGTGCCAGCAGTGTATACAGCTACAATGAGCAGTTCTTC.